This paragraph reports one T cell receptor beta chain. In the original analysis: It was from reference gene primer amplification that nucleated cell counts were estimated. The table came from immunoSEQ multiplex PCR; TCRdb's copy has only in-frame clones and leaves some out. The DNA gave D and trimming, while V, J and clone size come from that table. Of under 200,000 clones in the sample, 88% were seen once. This entry comes from a study of blood T cell repertoires in COVID-19. For the study at large: COVID-19 samples collected from the United States, Italy and Spain covered acute and convalescent phases. Nucleic acid was either cDNA or gDNA, and it came from T cells, B-cell-depleted T cells, or PBMCs.

The CDR3 is made up of 16 amino acids. CDR1 and CDR2 from the germline V gene are SNHLY and FYNNEI. V lost 4 bases, J lost 4 bases, and 8 bases stayed unmatched. Sequences were obtained from peripheral blood. The clonotype comes from a man in his 60s with acute or convalescent COVID-19. The chain employs TRBV2 and TRBJ2-2, with 8 bases that match TRBD2. DNA for the CDR3: TGTGCCAGCAGTGGGCCCGGGACTAGTGGCACCGGGGAGCTGTTTTTT. Protein sequence: CASSGPGTSGTGELFF. Complete variable domain (other parts from reference TRBV2 and TRBJ2-2): EPEVTQTPSHQVTQMGQEVILRCVPISNHLYFYWYRQILGQKVEFLVSFYNNEISEKSEIFDDQFSVERPDGSNFTLKIRSTKLEDSAMYFCASSGPGTSGTGELFFGEGSRLTVL.